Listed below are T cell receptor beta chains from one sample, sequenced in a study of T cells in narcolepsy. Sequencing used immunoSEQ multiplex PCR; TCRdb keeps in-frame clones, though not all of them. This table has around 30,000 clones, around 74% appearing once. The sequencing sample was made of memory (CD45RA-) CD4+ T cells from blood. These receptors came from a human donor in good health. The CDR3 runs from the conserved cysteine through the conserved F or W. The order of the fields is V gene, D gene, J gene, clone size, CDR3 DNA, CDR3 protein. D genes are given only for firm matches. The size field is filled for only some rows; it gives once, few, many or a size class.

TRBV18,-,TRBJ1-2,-,TGTGCCAGCTCTGTGGGAGCAGGCGGCTACACCTTC,CASSVGAGGYTF
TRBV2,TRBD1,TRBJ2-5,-,TGTGCCAGCAGTGCTACAGGGGTCGAGACCCAGTACTTC,CASSATGVETQYF
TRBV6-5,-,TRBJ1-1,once,TGTGCCAGCAGTTACAGGCAGAGGACTGAAGCTTTCTTT,CASSYRQRTEAFF
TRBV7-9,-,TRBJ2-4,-,TGTGCCAGCAGCTCTTCAGGGGGGGACATTCAGTACTTC,CASSSSGGDIQYF
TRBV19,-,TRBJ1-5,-,TGTGCCAGTACGTGGGTTACCTCTGGGGAGCCCCAGCATTTT,CASTWVTSGEPQHF
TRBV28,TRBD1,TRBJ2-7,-,TGTGCCAGCAGTGCCGGACAGGGACCCTACGAGCAGTACTTC,CASSAGQGPYEQYF
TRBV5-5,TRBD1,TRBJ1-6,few,TGTGCCAGCAGCTTCCGGTTTGGACAGGGTTCACCCCTCCACTTT,CASSFRFGQGSPLHF
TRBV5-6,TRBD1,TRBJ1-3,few,TGTGCCAGCAGCGTACAGGGGACCGGTGGAAACACCATATATTTT,CASSVQGTGGNTIYF
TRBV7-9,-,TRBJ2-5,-,TGTGCCAGCAGCCCGACGGGAGTGGAGACCCAGTACTTC,CASSPTGVETQYF
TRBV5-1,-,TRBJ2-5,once,TGCGCCAGCAGCTTGGTGTTTGAGACCCAGTACTTC,CASSLVFETQYF
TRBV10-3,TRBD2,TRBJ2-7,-,TGTGCCGCCGGGAGCGGGAGGGCATACGAGCAGTACTTC,CAAGSGRAYEQYF
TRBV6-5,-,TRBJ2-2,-,TGTGCCAGCAGTTCCCCGAGCGCAGGGGACGGGGAGCTGTTTTTT,CASSSPSAGDGELFF
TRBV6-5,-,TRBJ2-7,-,TGTGCCAGCACCCACACAGGACGGGACAAGTACTTC,CASTHTGRDKYF
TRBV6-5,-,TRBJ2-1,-,TGTGCCAGCAGTTACGACGGGAGAGGGATTGAGCAGTTCTTC,CASSYDGRGIEQFF
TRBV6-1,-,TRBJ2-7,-,TGTGCCAGCAGTGAAGCTACGGAGAGGGTTCTGTACTTC,CASSEATERVLYF
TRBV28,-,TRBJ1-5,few,TGTGCCAGCCGGAGAGGGGGACAACAGCCCCAGCATTTT,CASRRGGQQPQHF
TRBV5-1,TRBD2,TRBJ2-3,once,TGCGCCAGCAGCTTGAGCGGGACTAACACAGATACGCAGTATTTT,CASSLSGTNTDTQYF
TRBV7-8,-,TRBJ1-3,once,TGTGCCAGCAGCTTACAGGGAAACACCATATATTTT,CASSLQGNTIYF
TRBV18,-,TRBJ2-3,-,TGTGCCAGCTCAAGTACACGTAAAGATACGCAGTATTTT,CASSSTRKDTQYF
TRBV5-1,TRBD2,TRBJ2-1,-,TGCGCCAGCAGCCAGGGAGGGCAATACAATGAGCAGTTCTTC,CASSQGGQYNEQFF
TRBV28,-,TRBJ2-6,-,TGTGCCAGCAGTTCCGGCGGGGCCCCCGGGGCCAACGTCCTGACTTTC,CASSSGGAPGANVLTF
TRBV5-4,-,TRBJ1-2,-,TGTGCCAGCAAACCCATGGGGGGCAGGGACTATGGCTACACCTTC,CASKPMGGRDYGYTF
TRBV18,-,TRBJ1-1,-,TGTGCCAGCTCACCACCCTACCTCATGAACACTGAAGCTTTCTTT,CASSPPYLMNTEAFF
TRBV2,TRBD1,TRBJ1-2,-,TGTGCCAGCAGTCGACAGGGGAATGAAGGCTACACCTTC,CASSRQGNEGYTF
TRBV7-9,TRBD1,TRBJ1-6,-,TGTGCCAGCAGCTCGACAGGGAATTCACCCCTCCACTTT,CASSSTGNSPLHF
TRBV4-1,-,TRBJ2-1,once,TGCGCCAGCAGCCAAGTTTCCTCCGGGCAGGGCAAGCCCAATGAGCAGTTCTTC,CASSQVSSGQGKPNEQFF